These 17 T cell receptor beta chains were all obtained from the same sample, sequenced in a study of T cell repertoires in cytomegalovirus infection. TCRdb re-derived calls from the reads in MiXCR, one entry per CDR3 protein. The sample yields fewer than 200,000 distinct CDR3 sequences, around an eighth seen once. Material for sequencing was PBMCs. The receptor source for this set is a human donor in good health (CMV status not recorded). Some clones in this sample may be carry-over from other donors' samples.

The chain uses TRBV19 and TRBJ1-2; TRBD1 matches 8 bases. V shed 3 bases, J shed 2 bases, and the junction held 8 bases outside the gene matches. CDR3 size: 16 residues. Germline lookup yields CDR1 LNHDA and CDR2 SQIVND (reference sequence). In DNA form, the CDR3 reads TGTGCCAGTAGTATCGCCGGACAGGGCCCCAACTATGGCTACACCTTC. This translates into CASSIAGQGPNYGYTF.

This clonotype was seen at least ten times. The chain couples TRBV6-6 to TRBJ1-1; D possibly corresponds to TRBD1 (6 bases). The germline V gene has CDR1 MNHNY and CDR2 SVGAGI (reference sequence). CDR3 length: 14 amino acids. Trimming cost V 5 bases and J 4 bases, with 14 bases left between them. CDR3 bases: TGTGCCAGCAGTCCACAGGGAGGGCCCACTGAAGCTTTCTTT. This codes for CASSPQGGPTEAFF.

This chain links TRBV28 with TRBJ2-7; D is unresolved. Trimming left V 3 bases short and J 9 bases short, with 15 bases between. CDR1 and CDR2 (germline): MDHEN, SYDVKM. The CDR3 sequence is 13 residues long. CDR3 in amino acids: CASSFGQTLGQYF. The CDR3 coding sequence is TGTGCCAGCAGTTTTGGGCAGACCTTGGGGCAGTACTTC.

This clonotype was seen a handful of times. V and J are TRBV28 and TRBJ2-7; D not certain. With 7 bases removed from V and 2 bases from J, the gap between germline ends came to 9 bases. Germline lookup yields CDR1 MDHEN and CDR2 SYDVKM. The CDR3 has 12 amino acids. CDR3 sequence: CASTPNTYEQYF. In nucleotides, the CDR3 is TGTGCCAGCACCCCTAATACCTACGAGCAGTACTTC.

There are a few counts of this clonotype. The chain combines TRBV5-4 with TRBJ2-1, with TRBD2 as a possible D gene (6 bases). Germline values: CDR1 SGHNT, CDR2 YYREEE (reference sequence). CDR3 size: 16 residues. V lost 0 bases and J lost 7, with 17 bases in between. The chain's CDR3 is CASSLVGGTRVNEQFF. CDR3 in DNA: TGTGCCAGCAGCTTGGTCGGCGGGACGCGAGTTAATGAGCAGTTCTTC.

The sample holds many counts of this clonotype. The chain couples TRBV12-3 or TRBV12-4 to TRBJ1-1; 9 nucleotides align to TRBD1. The CDR3 loop spans 13 amino acids. Trimming cost V 5 bases and J 6 bases; bases outside gene matches: 4. This CDR3 reads CASSDRGLSEAFF. The CDR3 coding sequence is TGTGCCAGCAGTGACAGGGGGTTGTCTGAAGCTTTCTTT.

Ten or more counts support this clonotype. The chain links TRBV7-8 to TRBJ1-1, with TRBD1 identical over 7 bases. The CDR3 is 17 amino acids. Germline trimming cut 1 base from V and 0 bases from J; bases unmatched to any gene: 8. Germline lookup yields CDR1 SGHVS and CDR2 FQNEAQ. Here the CDR3 reads CASSLVGGRGLNTEAFF. The CDR3 DNA reads as TGTGCCAGCAGCTTAGTTGGAGGGAGGGGGCTGAACACTGAAGCTTTCTTT. Supplemented by reference TRBV7-8 and TRBJ1-1, the full variable domain reads GAGVSQSPRYKVAKRGQDVALRCDPISGHVSLFWYQQALGQGPEFLTYFQNEAQLDKSGLPSDRFFAERPEGSVSTLKIQRTQQEDSAVYLCASSLVGGRGLNTEAFFGQGTRLTVV.

This chain joins TRBV18 and TRBJ2-3; D may be TRBD2 (5 bases). The CDR3 consists of 14 residues. From germline, CDR1 is KGHSH and CDR2 LQKENI. V gave up 5 bases and J gave up 0 bases, with 9 bases separating them. This CDR3 reads CASSTRGSTDTQYF. The CDR3 region has the DNA TGTGCCAGCTCAACCCGGGGAAGCACAGATACGCAGTATTTT.

This clonotype was seen at least ten times. The rearrangement links TRBV6-1 to TRBJ2-2, with TRBD1 matching 8 bases. After removal of 6 bases from V and 1 base from J, the junction contained 4 bases not matched to a gene. Per germline, CDR1 MNHNS and CDR2 SASEGT. The CDR3 is made up of 15 amino acids. CDR3 residues: CASSRTGKNTGELFF. The CDR3 nucleotides read TGTGCCAGCAGCCGGACAGGGAAGAACACCGGGGAGCTGTTTTTT.

This clonotype showed up many times. The chain uses TRBV7-2 and TRBJ2-7; 9 bases are shared with TRBD2. This CDR3 region has 14 residues. V gave up 6 bases and J gave up 5 bases; unmatched junction bases: 8. Germline assignment: CDR1 SGHTA and CDR2 FQGNSA. CDR3 DNA: TGTGCCAGCAGAAAGCCGGGACTAGCAAACGAGCAGTACTTC. It translates to CASRKPGLANEQYF.

There are many counts of this clonotype. The chain combines TRBV5-5 with TRBJ2-2; D is possibly TRBD1 or TRBD2 (5 bases each). This CDR3 comprises 19 residues. Looked up from germline, CDR1 is SGHKS and CDR2 is YYEKEE (reference sequence). V shed 3 bases and J shed 0 bases, with 21 bases lying between them. As DNA, the CDR3 is TGTGCCAGCAGCTCCGGGCAGGGTGAGCGGCTAGCGAACACCGGGGAGCTGTTTTTT. Translation gives CASSSGQGERLANTGELFF.

V gene TRBV6-2 or TRBV6-3 combines with J gene TRBJ2-1; 11 bases fit TRBD2. This CDR3 contains 15 residues. CDR1 is MNHEY, CDR2 SVGEGT, per germline. V shed 5 bases and J 5 bases; nucleotides not matched to a gene: 5. CDR3 DNA: TGTGCCAGCAGTCAACTAGCGGGAGTTGACAATGAGCAGTTCTTC. The encoded protein is CASSQLAGVDNEQFF.

In this sample, this clonotype turned up a few times. The rearrangement uses TRBV5-1 and TRBJ1-2; D is ambiguous. Trimming cost V 0 bases and J 7 bases, with 13 bases left between them. CDR3 length: 14 amino acids. Germline V CDR1 and CDR2: SGHRS, YFSETQ. In DNA form, the CDR3 reads TGCGCCAGCAGCTTGGCATGGAACGAGCCTGGCTACACCTTC. Translation gives CASSLAWNEPGYTF.

This clonotype was recorded at least ten times. The V gene is TRBV7-2, the J gene TRBJ2-1; 9 bases are a match to TRBD2. The ends lost 3 bases at V and 7 bases at J; junction bases unmatched: 4. The V gene's germline CDR1 is SGHTA and CDR2 FQGNSA. CDR3 length: 14 residues. CDR3 loop: CASSFGGRGNEQFF. CDR3 nucleotides: TGTGCCAGCAGCTTTGGCGGGAGGGGTAATGAGCAGTTCTTC.

The V gene is TRBV29-1, the J gene TRBJ2-6; 11 bases line up with TRBD1. Germline assignment: CDR1 SQVTM and CDR2 ANQGSEA. This CDR3 contains 15 residues. The J segment lost 2 bases and the V segment lost 7 bases, leaving 4 bases of the junction unmatched. The CDR3 DNA reads as TGCAGCGCTGGACAGGGGGCGACTGGGGCCAACGTCCTGACTTTC. Protein sequence: CSAGQGATGANVLTF.

This clonotype was seen repeatedly, ten times or more. The rearrangement joins TRBV6-4 to TRBJ2-1, with no clear D. The CDR3 extends over 12 amino acids. V dropped 2 bases and J dropped 4 bases, with 3 bases sitting between them. Germline CDR1 and CDR2: MRHNA and SNTAGT. DNA for the CDR3: TGTGCCAGCAGTGACCGATACAATGAGCAGTTCTTC. The encoded protein is CASSDRYNEQFF.

This clonotype was counted between two and nine times. This chain uses TRBV28 with TRBJ2-6; D may be TRBD1 (5 bases). This CDR3 has 17 amino acids. Trimming stripped 4 bases from V and 0 bases from J, with 13 bases between. Germline V gives CDR1 MDHEN, CDR2 SYDVKM. This CDR3 reads CASSYYGQGSGANVLTF. The CDR3 nucleotides read TGTGCCAGCAGTTACTACGGCCAGGGCTCTGGGGCCAACGTCCTGACTTTC.